The 23 T cell receptor beta chains reported below all come from one sample, sequenced in a study of monozygotic twins with inflammatory bowel disease (dated by TCRdb to about 2019). The protocol used for the library was 5' RACE. The sequencer listed for this sample is Illumina HiSeq 2500. The reads underwent TCRdb reprocessing, giving one record for each CDR3 protein sequence and no DNA. The sample's table lists a count of around 210,000 distinct CDR3 sequences. In total, the top ten clones hold more than 7.5% of the sample. Input material: blood. All receptors come from a human donor with ulcerative colitis or Crohn's disease, or a healthy co-twin of an affected twin (not recorded which).

This chain connects TRBV18 to TRBJ1-5; the TCRdb call, TRBD1, lacks DNA for checking. The CDR3 is made up of 16 amino acids. The germline gives CDR1 KGHSH, CDR2 LQKENI. CDR3: CASSPPGTGSHQPQHF.

The chain recombines TRBV20-1 with TRBJ2-1. The V gene's germline CDR1 is DFQATT and CDR2 SNEGSKA (reference sequence). This CDR3 contains 12 residues. This CDR3 reads CSASILAGEQFF.

J is TRBJ2-3 and V is TRBV12-3 or TRBV12-4; checking the TCRdb D call of TRBD1 is not possible without DNA. The CDR3 consists of 12 residues. This CDR3 is CASSWWADTQYF.

The chain carries TRBV5-4 and TRBJ2-1; TCRdb's D call, TRBD2, is unchecked because there is no DNA. This CDR3 spans 16 amino acids. From germline, CDR1 is SGHNT and CDR2 YYREEE (reference sequence). The CDR3 region is CASSLEGGWDYNDQFF.

The rearrangement joins TRBV7-3 to TRBJ2-1; TCRdb lists TRBD2, though no DNA is available to test this call. Germline V lookup: CDR1 SGHTA, CDR2 FQGTGA. The CDR3 consists of 16 residues. CDR3 sequence reads: CASSLTAAGGYNEQFF.

The chain joins TRBV7-8 to TRBJ1-1; absent DNA, TCRdb's TRBD1 call cannot be checked. In germline, CDR1 is SGHVS, CDR2 FQNEAQ. The CDR3 runs to 12 residues. This CDR3 reads CASSPLGWEAFF.

The chain has TRBV20-1 and TRBJ2-7; TCRdb designates TRBD2, a call that cannot be tested without DNA. The V gene's germline CDR1 is DFQATT and CDR2 SNEGSKA (reference sequence). The CDR3 has 14 amino acids. The CDR3 here is CSAFTSGGAYEQYF.

This CDR3 is CASLQDYNSPLHF. The chain recombines TRBV28 with TRBJ1-6. The length of the CDR3 is 13 residues. CDR1 and CDR2 (germline): MDHEN, SYDVKM.

V is TRBV19 and J is TRBJ2-7; TCRdb's D gene call, TRBD1, goes unchecked for lack of DNA. The CDR3 covers 13 residues. Germline assignment: CDR1 LNHDA and CDR2 SQIVND (reference sequence). The CDR3 loop reads CASSTPGGYEQYF.

The chain combines TRBV6-5 with TRBJ2-6; TCRdb calls TRBD2, which cannot be checked without DNA. The CDR3 sequence is 17 residues long. Germline lookup yields CDR1 MNHEY and CDR2 SVGAGI. The CDR3 spells CASSYGSGGAGANVLTF.

The gene calls are TRBV20-1 and TRBJ1-5; TCRdb lists TRBD1, though no DNA is available to test this call. CDR1 is DFQATT and CDR2 is SNEGSKA in the germline V gene (reference sequence). The length of the CDR3 is 16 residues. The chain's CDR3 is CSASVSGTGPNQPQHF.

This rearrangement joins TRBV12-3 or TRBV12-4 to TRBJ2-7. The CDR3 totals 12 residues. CDR3 amino acids: CASSFLYHEQYF.

CDR3 amino acids: CASSGQGLPQHF. V usage is TRBV28 and J usage is TRBJ1-5; TCRdb gives TRBD1 as the D gene, but with no DNA this cannot be confirmed. CDR3 size: 12 residues. Germline V gene lookup returns CDR1 MDHEN and CDR2 SYDVKM.

This sequence joins TRBV6-1 and TRBJ1-5; checking the TCRdb D call of TRBD1 is not possible without DNA. Germline V gene lookup returns CDR1 MNHNS and CDR2 SASEGT. The CDR3 length is 14 residues. This CDR3 is CASSPDPLGQPQHF.

V usage is TRBV30 and J usage is TRBJ2-5; absent DNA, TCRdb's TRBD1 call cannot be checked. Germline values: CDR1 GTSNPN, CDR2 SVGIG (reference sequence). The CDR3 consists of 13 residues. The CDR3 spells CALSQGTYETQYF.

The chain recombines TRBV5-1 with TRBJ1-2; TCRdb reports TRBD1, a call that lacks DNA to check it against. Germline V gene lookup returns CDR1 SGHRS and CDR2 YFSETQ. This CDR3 is built from 14 residues. The CDR3 sequence is CASSSGGLNYGYTF.

The rearrangement joins TRBV6-4 to TRBJ1-3. The CDR3 length is 21 residues. The germline V gene has CDR1 MRHNA and CDR2 SNTAGT. The CDR3 loop is CASSRQPWLLLGQISGNTIYF.

This chain links TRBV12-3 or TRBV12-4 with TRBJ2-7; the TCRdb D gene call, TRBD1, has no DNA to confirm it. This CDR3 contains 14 residues. CDR3 protein: CASSFGGSTYEQYF.

The CDR3 spells CSAEEGGGSTDTQYF. J is TRBJ2-3 and V is TRBV29-1; TCRdb indicates TRBD1, and absent DNA this call remains unverified. The germline gives CDR1 SQVTM, CDR2 ANQGSEA. CDR3 length: 15 amino acids.

The chain recombines TRBV3-1 with TRBJ2-1; TCRdb's D call, TRBD2, is unchecked because there is no DNA. Germline V CDR1 and CDR2: LGHDT, YNNKEL (reference sequence). The CDR3 spans 17 residues. This chain's CDR3 is CASSQPGLAKERGEQFF.

This rearrangement joins TRBV5-6 to TRBJ2-1; the TCRdb D gene call, TRBD1, has no DNA to confirm it. Germline V gives CDR1 SGHDT, CDR2 YYEEEE. This CDR3 spans 15 amino acids. The CDR3 reads CASSFGDRTSNEQFF.

The chain carries TRBV4-1 and TRBJ2-7; with no DNA, the TCRdb D assignment of TRBD1 cannot be verified. CDR3 length: 19 amino acids. Germline CDR1 is MGHRA and CDR2 is YSYEKL. This chain's CDR3 is CASSQVTQQGQEASYEQYF.

The chain has TRBV7-3 and TRBJ2-7; TCRdb's D call of TRBD2 is untestable without DNA. The CDR3 length is 14 residues. Per the germline V gene, CDR1 is SGHTA and CDR2 is FQGTGA. The CDR3 region is CASSLTAGAYEQYF.